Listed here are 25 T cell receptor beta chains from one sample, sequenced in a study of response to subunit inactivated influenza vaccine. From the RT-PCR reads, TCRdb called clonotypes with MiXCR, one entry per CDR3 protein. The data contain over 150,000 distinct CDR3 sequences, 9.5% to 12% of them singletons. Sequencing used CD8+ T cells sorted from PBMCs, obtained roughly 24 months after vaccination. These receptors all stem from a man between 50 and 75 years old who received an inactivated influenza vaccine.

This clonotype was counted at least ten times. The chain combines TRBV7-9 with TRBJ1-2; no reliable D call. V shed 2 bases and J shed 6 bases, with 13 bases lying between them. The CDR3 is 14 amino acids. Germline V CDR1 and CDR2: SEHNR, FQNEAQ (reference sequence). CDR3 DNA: TGTGCCAGCAGCTTACCCATAGGGTTTGATGGCTACACCTTC. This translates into CASSLPIGFDGYTF.

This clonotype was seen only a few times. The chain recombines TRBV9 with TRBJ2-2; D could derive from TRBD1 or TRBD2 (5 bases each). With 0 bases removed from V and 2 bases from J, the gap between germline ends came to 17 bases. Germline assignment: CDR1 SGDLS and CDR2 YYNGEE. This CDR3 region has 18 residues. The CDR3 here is CASSVGRGATINTGELFF. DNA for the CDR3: TGTGCCAGCAGCGTAGGAAGAGGGGCCACTATTAACACCGGGGAGCTGTTTTTT.

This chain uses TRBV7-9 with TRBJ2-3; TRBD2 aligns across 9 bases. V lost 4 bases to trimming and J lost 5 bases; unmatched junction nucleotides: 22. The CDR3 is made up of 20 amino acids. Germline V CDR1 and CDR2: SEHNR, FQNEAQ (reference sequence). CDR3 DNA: TGTGCCAGCAGCTCAACGGTTCGAGCCTGGGCTAGCGGGACGGTAGATACGCAGTATTTT. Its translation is CASSSTVRAWASGTVDTQYF. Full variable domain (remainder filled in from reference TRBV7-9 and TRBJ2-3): DTGVSQNPRHKITKRGQNVTFRCDPISEHNRLYWYRQTLGQGPEFLTYFQNEAQLEKSRLLSDRFSAERPKGSFSTLEIQRTEQGDSAMYLCASSSTVRAWASGTVDTQYFGPGTRLTVL.

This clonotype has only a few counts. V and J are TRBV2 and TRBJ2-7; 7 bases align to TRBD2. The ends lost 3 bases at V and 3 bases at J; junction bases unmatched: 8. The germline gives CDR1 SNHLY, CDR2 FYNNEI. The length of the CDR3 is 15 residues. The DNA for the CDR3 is TGTGCCAGCAGTGATGGGCTAGCGGAGGACTACGAGCAGTACTTC. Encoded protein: CASSDGLAEDYEQYF.

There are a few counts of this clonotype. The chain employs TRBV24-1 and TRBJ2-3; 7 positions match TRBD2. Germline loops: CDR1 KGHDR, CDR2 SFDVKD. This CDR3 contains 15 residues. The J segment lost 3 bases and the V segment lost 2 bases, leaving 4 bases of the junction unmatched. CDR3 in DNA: TGTGCCACCAGTGATTCAAGCGGGGTTACAGATACGCAGTATTTT. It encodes CATSDSSGVTDTQYF.

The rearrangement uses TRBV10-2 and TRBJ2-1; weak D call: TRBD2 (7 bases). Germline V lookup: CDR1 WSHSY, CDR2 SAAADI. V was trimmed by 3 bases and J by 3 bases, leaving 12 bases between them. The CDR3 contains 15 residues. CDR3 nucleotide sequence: TGCGCCAGCAGTGAACGGGGGGCGCACTACAATGAGCAGTTCTTC. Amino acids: CASSERGAHYNEQFF.

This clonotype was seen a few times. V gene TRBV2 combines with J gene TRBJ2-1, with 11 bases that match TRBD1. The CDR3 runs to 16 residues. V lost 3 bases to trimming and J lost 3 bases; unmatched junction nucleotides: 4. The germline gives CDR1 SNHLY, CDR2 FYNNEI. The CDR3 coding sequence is TGTGCCAGCAGTGACGGTGGGACAGGGGGCTACAATGAGCAGTTCTTC. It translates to CASSDGGTGGYNEQFF.

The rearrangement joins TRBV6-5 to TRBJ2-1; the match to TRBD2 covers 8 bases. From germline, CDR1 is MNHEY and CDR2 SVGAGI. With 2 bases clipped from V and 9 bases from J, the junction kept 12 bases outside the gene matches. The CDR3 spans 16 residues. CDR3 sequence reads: CASSYHRGGPSSEQFF. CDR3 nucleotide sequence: TGTGCCAGCAGTTACCACCGGGGGGGCCCGTCCAGTGAGCAGTTCTTC.

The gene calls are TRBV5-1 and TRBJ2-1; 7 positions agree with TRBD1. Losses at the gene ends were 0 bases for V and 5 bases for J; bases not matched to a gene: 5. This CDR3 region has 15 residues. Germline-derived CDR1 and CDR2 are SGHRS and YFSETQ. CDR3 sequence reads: CASSLVTGLDNEQFF. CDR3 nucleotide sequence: TGCGCCAGCAGCTTGGTGACAGGGTTGGACAATGAGCAGTTCTTC.

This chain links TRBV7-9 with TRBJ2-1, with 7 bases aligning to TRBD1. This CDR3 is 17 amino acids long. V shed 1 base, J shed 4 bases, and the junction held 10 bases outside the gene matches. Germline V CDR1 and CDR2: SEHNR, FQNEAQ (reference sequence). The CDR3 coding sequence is TGTGCCAGCAGCTTAGAATTAAGGGACAGAAGTTACAATGAGCAGTTCTTC. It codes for CASSLELRDRSYNEQFF.

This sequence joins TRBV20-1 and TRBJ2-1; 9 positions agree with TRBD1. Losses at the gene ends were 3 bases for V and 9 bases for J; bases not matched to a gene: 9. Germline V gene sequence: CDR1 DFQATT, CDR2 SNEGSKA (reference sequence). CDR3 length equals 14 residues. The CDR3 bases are TGCAGTGCTAGCCCGGGACAGGGAGCCCGTGAGCAGTTCTTC. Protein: CSASPGQGAREQFF.

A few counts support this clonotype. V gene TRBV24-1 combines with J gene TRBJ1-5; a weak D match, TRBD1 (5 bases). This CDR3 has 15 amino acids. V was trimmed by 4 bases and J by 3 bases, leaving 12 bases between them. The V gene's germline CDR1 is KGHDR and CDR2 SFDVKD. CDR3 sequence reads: CATSDPGPLNQPQHF. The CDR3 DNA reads TGTGCCACCAGTGACCCGGGACCGCTCAATCAGCCCCAGCATTTT.

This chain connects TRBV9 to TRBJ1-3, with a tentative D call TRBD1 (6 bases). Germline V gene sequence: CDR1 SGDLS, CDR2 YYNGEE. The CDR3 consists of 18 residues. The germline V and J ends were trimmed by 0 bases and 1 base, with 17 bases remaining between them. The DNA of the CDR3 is TGTGCCAGCAGCGTAGGGGTCGGGGGCAGAGGGTCTGGAAACACCATATATTTT. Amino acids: CASSVGVGGRGSGNTIYF.

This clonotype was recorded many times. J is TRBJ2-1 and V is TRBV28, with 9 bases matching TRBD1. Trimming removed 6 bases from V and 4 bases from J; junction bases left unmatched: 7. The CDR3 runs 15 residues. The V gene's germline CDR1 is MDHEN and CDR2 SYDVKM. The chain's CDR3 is CASSPGQGGYNEQFF. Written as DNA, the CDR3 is TGTGCCAGCAGCCCGGGACAGGGAGGTTACAATGAGCAGTTCTTC.

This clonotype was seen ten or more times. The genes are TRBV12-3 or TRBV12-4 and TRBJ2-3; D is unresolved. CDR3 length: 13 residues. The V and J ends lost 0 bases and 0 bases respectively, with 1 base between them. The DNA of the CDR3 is TGTGCCAGCAGTTTAGCTAGCACAGATACGCAGTATTTT. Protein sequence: CASSLASTDTQYF.

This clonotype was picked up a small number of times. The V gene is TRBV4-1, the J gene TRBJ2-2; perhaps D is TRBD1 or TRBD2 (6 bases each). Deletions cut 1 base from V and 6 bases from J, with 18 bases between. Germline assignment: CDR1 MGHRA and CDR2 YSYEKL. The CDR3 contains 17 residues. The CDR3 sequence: CASSQGRGPQLAGELFF. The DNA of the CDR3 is TGCGCCAGCAGCCAAGGTCGGGGGCCCCAATTGGCCGGGGAGCTGTTTTTT.

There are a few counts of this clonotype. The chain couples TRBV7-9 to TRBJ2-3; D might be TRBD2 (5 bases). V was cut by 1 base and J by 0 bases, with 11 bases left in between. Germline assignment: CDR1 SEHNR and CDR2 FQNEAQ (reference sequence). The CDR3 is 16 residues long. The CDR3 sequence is CASSLVPSPSTDTQYF. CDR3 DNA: TGTGCCAGCAGCTTAGTCCCTAGCCCTAGCACAGATACGCAGTATTTT.

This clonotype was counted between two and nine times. Here the CDR3 DNA reads TGTGCCAGCAGTGAATATAGATTCTATGGCTACACCTTC. Residues: CASSEYRFYGYTF. V and J are TRBV6-1 and TRBJ1-2, with D uncertain. This CDR3 region has 13 residues. Trimming shortened V by 2 bases and J by 4 bases, and 8 bases separated the two germline ends. Germline V gene lookup returns CDR1 MNHNS and CDR2 SASEGT.

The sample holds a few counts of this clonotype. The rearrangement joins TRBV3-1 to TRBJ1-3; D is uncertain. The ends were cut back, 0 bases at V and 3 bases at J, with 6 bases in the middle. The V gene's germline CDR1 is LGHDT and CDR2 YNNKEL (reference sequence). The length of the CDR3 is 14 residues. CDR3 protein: CASSQDPVGNTIYF. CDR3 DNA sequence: TGTGCCAGCAGCCAAGATCCCGTTGGAAACACCATATATTTT.

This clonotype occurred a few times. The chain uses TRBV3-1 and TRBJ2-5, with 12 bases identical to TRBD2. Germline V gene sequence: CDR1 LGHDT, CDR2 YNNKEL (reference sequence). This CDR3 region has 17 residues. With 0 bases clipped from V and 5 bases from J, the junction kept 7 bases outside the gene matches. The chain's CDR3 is CASSQDLAGGPWETQYF. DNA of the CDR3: TGTGCCAGCAGCCAAGACCTAGCGGGAGGGCCCTGGGAGACCCAGTACTTC.

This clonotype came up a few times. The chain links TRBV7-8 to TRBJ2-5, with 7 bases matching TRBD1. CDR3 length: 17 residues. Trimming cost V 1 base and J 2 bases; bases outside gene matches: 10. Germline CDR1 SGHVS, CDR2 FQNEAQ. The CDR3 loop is CASSLVLGQLLQETQYF. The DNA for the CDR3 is TGTGCCAGCAGCTTAGTATTGGGACAGCTACTACAAGAGACCCAGTACTTC.

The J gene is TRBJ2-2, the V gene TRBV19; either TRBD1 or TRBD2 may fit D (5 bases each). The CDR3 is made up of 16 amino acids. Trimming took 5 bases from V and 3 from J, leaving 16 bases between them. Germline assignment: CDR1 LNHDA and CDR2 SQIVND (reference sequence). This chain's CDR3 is CASSAGLWGYTGELFF. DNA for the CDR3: TGTGCCAGTAGTGCCGGGCTGTGGGGGTACACCGGGGAGCTGTTTTTT. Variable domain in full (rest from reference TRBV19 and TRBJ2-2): DGGITQSPKYLFRKEGQNVTLSCEQNLNHDAMYWYRQDPGQGLRLIYYSQIVNDFQKGDIAEGYSVSREKKESFPLTVTSAQKNPTAFYLCASSAGLWGYTGELFFGEGSRLTVL.

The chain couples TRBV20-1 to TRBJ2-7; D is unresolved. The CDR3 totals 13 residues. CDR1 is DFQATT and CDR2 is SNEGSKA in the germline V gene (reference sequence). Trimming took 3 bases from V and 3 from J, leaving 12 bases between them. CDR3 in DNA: TGCAGTGCTAGTCCTAGTTGGGGCTACGAGCAGTACTTC. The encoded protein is CSASPSWGYEQYF.

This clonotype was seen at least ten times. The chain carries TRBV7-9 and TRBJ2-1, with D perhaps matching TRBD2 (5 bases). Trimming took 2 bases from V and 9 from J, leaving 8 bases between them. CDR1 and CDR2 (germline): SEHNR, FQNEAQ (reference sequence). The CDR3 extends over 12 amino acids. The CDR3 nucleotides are TGTGCCAGCAGCTTATTTGCGGGTGAGCAGTTCTTC. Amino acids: CASSLFAGEQFF.

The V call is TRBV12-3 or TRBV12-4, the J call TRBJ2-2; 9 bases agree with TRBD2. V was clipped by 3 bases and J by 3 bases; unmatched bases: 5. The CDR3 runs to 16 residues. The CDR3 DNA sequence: TGTGCCAGCAGTTTCCCAGCGGGAGGTCACACCGGGGAGCTGTTTTTT. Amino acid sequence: CASSFPAGGHTGELFF.